These 7 T cell receptor beta chains were all obtained from the same sample, sequenced in a study of blood T cells in healthy people across ages. A second PCR, run for about 7 to 11 cycles, used a sample-barcoded 5' primer plus a J-beta primer mix. One entry per CDR3 protein results from TCRdb running MiXCR on the 5' RACE reads. Among some 1,800,000 distinct CDR3 sequences listed, about two fifths were seen once. Source material: blood. The receptors stem from a human donor in good health.

The CDR3 reads CASSLGPGAAYEQYF. CDR3 DNA sequence: TGTGCCAGCAGCTTGGGACCGGGGGCAGCCTACGAGCAGTACTTC. The genes are TRBV7-2 and TRBJ2-7, with D possibly being TRBD1 or TRBD2 (6 bases each). Trimming stripped 3 bases from V and 2 bases from J, with 14 bases between. This CDR3 is built from 15 residues. Germline CDR1 SGHTA, CDR2 FQGNSA.

This clonotype turned up a few times. The chain carries TRBV20-1 and TRBJ1-5; 10 bases match TRBD1. Germline V gene data show CDR1 as DFQATT and CDR2 as SNEGSKA (reference sequence). The CDR3 is made up of 16 amino acids. Losses at the gene ends were 6 bases for V and 0 bases for J; bases not matched to a gene: 8. CDR3 DNA: TGCAGTGCAAACCGGGACAGGGGTTATAGCAATCAGCCCCAGCATTTT. Amino acid sequence: CSANRDRGYSNQPQHF.

This clonotype was observed a handful of times. This rearrangement joins TRBV7-2 to TRBJ2-7; 9 nucleotides agree with TRBD2. The V segment lost 5 bases and the J segment 7 bases; nucleotides outside the gene matches: 3. The CDR3 length is 12 residues. CDR1 is SGHTA, CDR2 FQGNSA, per germline. The CDR3 bases are TGTGCCAGCAGCATCCTAGCGGGGGAGCAGTACTTC. Its translation is CASSILAGEQYF.

This clonotype was seen only a few times. The chain uses TRBV4-3 and TRBJ2-1, with D tentatively TRBD1 (6 bases). With 2 bases removed from V and 3 bases from J, the gap between germline ends came to 14 bases. The CDR3 totals 16 residues. Germline values: CDR1 LGHNA, CDR2 YSLEER. The CDR3, as DNA: TGCGCCAGCAGCCAAAACCCGGGACACCTCTACAATGAGCAGTTCTTC. Translating gives CASSQNPGHLYNEQFF.

The chain couples TRBV20-1 to TRBJ2-7, with TRBD1 identical over 8 bases. The germline V gene encodes CDR1 DFQATT and CDR2 SNEGSKA (reference sequence). The CDR3 length is 14 residues. Germline trimming cut 3 bases from V and 2 bases from J; bases unmatched to any gene: 6. DNA for the CDR3: TGCAGTGCTAGGGGGCAGGGGGCCACCTACGAGCAGTACTTC. It is translated as CSARGQGATYEQYF.

The chain uses TRBV29-1 and TRBJ1-2; D is possibly TRBD1 (5 bases). CDR1 and CDR2 from the germline V gene are SQVTM and ANQGSEA. The V end was cut by 8 bases, the J end by 6 bases, with 22 bases between. The CDR3 is 14 residues long. CDR3 nucleotides: TGCAGCTCCTCAACGACAGCGGGGGGGAATGGCTACACCTTC. It yields the protein CSSSTTAGGNGYTF.

The chain carries TRBV29-1 and TRBJ2-1, with a possible D match to TRBD1 (7 bases). Trimming removed 5 bases at V and 9 bases at J, with 17 bases between. The germline gives CDR1 SQVTM, CDR2 ANQGSEA. This CDR3 has 13 amino acids. The chain's CDR3 is CSVTGEALGEQFF. In DNA, the CDR3 is TGCAGCGTTACAGGGGAGGCCCTCGGTGAGCAGTTCTTC.